These 23 T cell receptor beta chains originate from one sample sequenced in a study of blood T cell repertoires in COVID-19. Measured with immunoSEQ multiplex PCR; TCRdb has only the in-frame clones, and not every one. The table includes around 300,000 clones, more than 75% detected once. What was sequenced was peripheral blood. The receptors originated from a woman aged 25 to 39 who had recovered from COVID-19.

The J gene is TRBJ1-3, the V gene TRBV10-3; tentative D call: TRBD1 (6 bases). Looked up from germline, CDR1 is ENHRY and CDR2 is SYGVKD. V lost 1 base, J lost 0 bases, and 16 bases lay in between. The length of the CDR3 is 18 residues. The CDR3, as DNA: TGTGCCATCAGTGAGTTCTGGACAGAGATTTCCTCTGGAAACACCATATATTTT. Translated, it gives CAISEFWTEISSGNTIYF.

This clone was observed a few times. V is TRBV7-2 and J is TRBJ1-5; no clear D gene. CDR3 size: 13 residues. The germline V gene encodes CDR1 SGHTA and CDR2 FQGNSA. V dropped 5 bases and J dropped 16 bases, with 21 bases sitting between them. The CDR3: CASSPPTDLSLHF. CDR3 sequence (DNA): TGTGCCAGCAGCCCCCCCACAGACCTATCCTTACATTTT.

This chain links TRBV11-2 with TRBJ1-3, with 7 bases aligning to TRBD1. The CDR3 totals 16 residues. CDR1 is SGHAT and CDR2 is FQNNGV in the germline V gene. The junction had 2 bases not matched to a gene; V was cut back by 0 bases and J by 0 bases. CDR3 sequence: CASSLDTGASGNTIYF. In DNA, the CDR3 is TGTGCCAGCAGCTTAGATACAGGGGCCTCTGGAAACACCATATATTTT.

The V and J genes are TRBV5-1 and TRBJ2-7, with a possible D match to TRBD1 (5 bases). The ends were cut back, 1 base at V and 2 bases at J, with 22 bases in the middle. The CDR3 runs to 18 residues. Per germline, CDR1 SGHRS and CDR2 YFSETQ. In DNA form, the CDR3 reads TGCGCCAGCAGCTTGAATTGGGTCGCTGGCAGGGCGGCCTACGAGCAGTACTTC. Translated: CASSLNWVAGRAAYEQYF.

Comments on this clone: One end of the junction is discordant with germline, which a read error may explain. V gene TRBV3-1 (or the pseudogene TRBV3-2) combines with J gene TRBJ1-2; D remains ambiguous. Germline CDR1 is LGHDT and CDR2 is YNNKEL (reference sequence). This CDR3 contains 13 residues. CDR3: CASSGYTLEGVLF. In nucleotides, the CDR3 is TGTGCCAGCAGCGGCTACACGCTGGAGGGTGTTCTCTTC.

V and J are TRBV18 and TRBJ2-5; 7 nucleotides agree with TRBD1. CDR1 and CDR2 (germline): KGHSH, LQKENI. V dropped 4 bases and J dropped 1; count of bases not matched to a gene: 0. The CDR3 covers 13 residues. CDR3 nucleotides: TGTGCCAGCTCACGGGACAGCCAAGAGACCCAGTACTTC. It codes for CASSRDSQETQYF.

The rearrangement uses TRBV19 and TRBJ1-4, with TRBD1 as a possible D gene (5 bases). The germline gives CDR1 LNHDA, CDR2 SQIVND (reference sequence). This CDR3 is 15 amino acids long. V was clipped by 9 bases and J by 0 bases, with 14 bases between them. CDR3 in amino acids: CARSLGEATNEKLFF. The CDR3 coding sequence is TGTGCCAGATCATTGGGGGAGGCAACTAATGAAAAACTGTTTTTT.

The count of this clone is one. The chain is built from TRBV5-8 and TRBJ1-2; 8 bases fit TRBD1. The germline V gene encodes CDR1 SGHTS and CDR2 YDEGEE. V trimming: 3 bases; J trimming: 8 bases; junction bases outside the gene matches: 6. This CDR3 has 13 amino acids. The CDR3 loop reads CASSSPGTGGYTF. The CDR3 DNA sequence: TGTGCCAGCAGCTCTCCGGGGACAGGCGGCTACACCTTC.

The CDR3 coding sequence is TGTGCCAGCTCACCATTGGGACAGGGGTCGACCGGGGAGCTGTTTTTT. Translating it yields CASSPLGQGSTGELFF. J is TRBJ2-2 and V is TRBV18, with 10 bases identical to TRBD1. In germline, CDR1 is KGHSH, CDR2 LQKENI. This CDR3 has 16 amino acids. J lost 5 bases, V lost 2 bases, and 5 bases had no gene match.

This sequence joins TRBV4-1 and TRBJ2-3; D is perhaps TRBD2 (5 bases). The germline gives CDR1 MGHRA, CDR2 YSYEKL. With 4 bases removed from V and 0 bases from J, the gap between germline ends came to 20 bases. CDR3 length equals 18 residues. The CDR3 is CASSPPTKPGLSTDTQYF. CDR3 bases: TGCGCCAGCAGCCCACCGACGAAACCCGGACTGAGCACAGATACGCAGTATTTT.

This sequence joins TRBV7-2 and TRBJ1-1; D is undetermined. Trimming cost V 3 bases and J 7 bases, with 12 bases left between them. CDR3 length equals 13 residues. Germline CDR1 is SGHTA and CDR2 is FQGNSA. The CDR3 bases are TGTGCCAGCAGCTTTGCCCAGCTAGTTGAAGCTTTCTTT. As protein: CASSFAQLVEAFF.

The chain has TRBV16 and TRBJ1-2; TRBD1 matches at 8 bases. The CDR3 contains 13 residues. The V and J ends lost 4 bases and 4 bases, in that order; junction bases with no gene match: 2. Germline CDR1 KGHSY, CDR2 FQNENV. As DNA, the CDR3 is TGTGCCAGCAGCCCGGGACAGGCCTATGGCTACACCTTC. This codes for CASSPGQAYGYTF.

CDR3 sequence: CASSLAIGAYNEQFF. CDR3 nucleotide sequence: TGTGCCAGCAGCTTAGCAATCGGGGCCTACAATGAGCAGTTCTTC. The chain is built from TRBV7-6 and TRBJ2-1, with D maybe TRBD2 (5 bases). Germline V gene data show CDR1 as SGHVS and CDR2 as FNYEAQ. The CDR3 is 15 residues long. V was shortened by 0 bases and J by 2 bases, with 8 bases between the two germline ends.

This clone was counted only a few times. The J gene is TRBJ1-5, the V gene TRBV2; 9 nucleotides line up with TRBD1. From germline, CDR1 is SNHLY and CDR2 FYNNEI. V gave up 5 bases and J gave up 6 bases; unmatched junction bases: 5. The CDR3 sequence is 14 residues long. CDR3 nucleotide sequence: TGTGCCAGCAGTCCGGGACAGGGCGTTCAGCCCCAGCATTTT. Translation gives CASSPGQGVQPQHF.

J is TRBJ1-1 and V is TRBV10-3; TRBD1 agrees at 8 bases. CDR1 ENHRY and CDR2 SYGVKD come from the germline V gene. The CDR3 runs to 16 residues. Trimming took 6 bases from V and 4 from J; bases not matched to a gene: 13. The CDR3 nucleotides are TGTGCCATCAGCGGGACCCGGACAGGGAAAGCCACTGAAGCTTTCTTT. The encoded protein is CAISGTRTGKATEAFF.

The V call is TRBV6-5, the J call TRBJ2-3, with 7 bases lining up with TRBD1. CDR1 is MNHEY and CDR2 is SVGAGI in the germline V gene. Trimming at V came to 10 bases and at J to 4 bases, leaving 14 bases not matched to a gene. CDR3 length equals 15 residues. CDR3 residues: CATLGWTGPADTQYF. CDR3 DNA: TGTGCCACCCTGGGTTGGACAGGACCCGCAGATACGCAGTATTTT.

This clone was seen a single time. The chain couples TRBV10-3 to TRBJ1-4, with unresolved D. Germline V gene data show CDR1 as ENHRY and CDR2 as SYGVKD. V lost 10 bases to trimming and J lost 4 bases, with 10 bases between them. The CDR3 is 12 amino acids. The CDR3 DNA reads as TGTGCCACCGCGGCTGATAATGAAAAACTGTTTTTT. Protein product: CATAADNEKLFF.

J is TRBJ2-2 and V is TRBV24-1; possible D gene TRBD2, 5 bases. The CDR3 covers 16 residues. Germline loops: CDR1 KGHDR, CDR2 SFDVKD. Trimming removed 1 base from V and 3 bases from J, with 11 bases in between. DNA of the CDR3: TGTGCCACCAGTGATTTATCGCAGGACTACACCGGGGAGCTGTTTTTT. It codes for CATSDLSQDYTGELFF.

J is TRBJ1-5 and V is TRBV7-9; a weak D match, TRBD1 (5 bases). CDR1 is SEHNR and CDR2 is FQNEAQ in the germline V gene (reference sequence). CDR3 size: 14 residues. V was cut by 1 base and J by 5 bases, with 9 bases left in between. The CDR3 loop is CASSLGREDQPQHF. The CDR3 DNA sequence: TGTGCCAGCAGCTTAGGCAGGGAGGATCAGCCCCAGCATTTT. The entire variable domain, with the rest obtained from reference TRBV7-9 and TRBJ1-5, is as follows: DTGVSQNPRHKITKRGQNVTFRCDPISEHNRLYWYRQTLGQGPEFLTYFQNEAQLEKSRLLSDRFSAERPKGSFSTLEIQRTEQGDSAMYLCASSLGREDQPQHFGDGTRLSIL.

The chain has TRBV6-2 or TRBV6-3 and TRBJ2-7; TRBD1 matches 10 bases. V lost 2 bases and J lost 4; bases outside the gene matches: 11. The CDR3 is 17 residues long. Germline V gene sequence: CDR1 MNHEY, CDR2 SVGEGT. The CDR3 DNA is TGTGCCAGCAGTTACGAGCGTCTGGGGACAGGGGCGTACGAGCAGTACTTC. It yields the protein CASSYERLGTGAYEQYF.

V usage is TRBV28 and J usage is TRBJ2-1, with 9 bases lining up with TRBD2. V dropped 6 bases and J dropped 8; count of bases not matched to a gene: 5. This CDR3 contains 13 residues. Germline lookup yields CDR1 MDHEN and CDR2 SYDVKM. For the CDR3, the DNA is TGTGCCAGCAGAGATAGCGGGAGAGATGAGCAGTTCTTC. Protein product: CASRDSGRDEQFF.

The rearrangement joins TRBV19 to TRBJ1-6; D is undetermined. The CDR3 is 12 residues long. Germline assignment: CDR1 LNHDA and CDR2 SQIVND (reference sequence). The V gene lost 8 bases and the J gene lost 10 bases, with 12 bases spanning the gap. The CDR3 nucleotides are TGTGCCAGTCGAACAGCGGGATCACCCCTCCACTTT. Encoded protein: CASRTAGSPLHF. Based on the CDR3 plus reference TRBV19 and TRBJ1-6, the full variable domain is DGGITQSPKYLFRKEGQNVTLSCEQNLNHDAMYWYRQDPGQGLRLIYYSQIVNDFQKGDIAEGYSVSREKKESFPLTVTSAQKNPTAFYLCASRTAGSPLHFGNGTRLTVT.

This chain links TRBV7-2 with TRBJ1-2; D is ambiguous. CDR3 length: 12 amino acids. Germline V gene sequence: CDR1 SGHTA, CDR2 FQGNSA. Between the trimmed V and J ends, which lost 1 base and 8 bases, there was a span of 8 bases. The CDR3 bases are TGTGCCAGCAGCTTAGATCTGCAGGGCTACACCTTC. As protein: CASSLDLQGYTF.